The clone carrying this T cell receptor beta chain was seen once. Its specificity is unknown. Assay used: immunoSEQ multiplex PCR; TCRdb lists only in-frame clones, some missing. Altogether about 41,000 clones are present, roughly 80% being singletons, with the ten largest covering approximately 35%. CDR3 size: 14 residues. V was cut by 3 bases and J by 4 bases, with 13 bases left in between. Germline CDR1 is LNHDA and CDR2 is SQIVND (reference sequence). The data were taken from a study of OX40 agonist ivuxolimab in advanced cancers. Study-wide background: Patients enrolled in dose escalation were diagnosed with hepatocellular carcinoma, melanoma, renal cell or head and neck cancer. The study reported partial responses in three patients: one hepatocellular carcinoma, two cutaneous melanoma.

Patients were excluded for autoimmune disease history or systemic immunosuppression. Study-level findings and limits: There were, on average, more expanded clones in CD8+ T cells than in CD4+.

The rearrangement joins TRBV19 to TRBJ2-7; D uncertain. This clonotype was obtained from an adult with an advanced solid tumor such as melanoma, head and neck, liver or kidney cancer. The specimen comprised CD4+ or CD8+ T cells sorted from blood, sampled in a trial of the OX40 agonist ivuxolimab. The DNA for the CDR3 is TGTGCCAGTAGTATGGGATCGGGTGGGTACGAGCAGTACTTC. This codes for CASSMGSGGYEQYF.